These 3 T cell receptor beta chains originate from one sample sequenced in a study of OX40 agonist ivuxolimab in advanced cancers. Profiled with immunoSEQ multiplex PCR; TCRdb holds only in-frame clones, not every one. The sample carries around 100,000 clones, 90% to 95% recorded once. The source material was CD4+ or CD8+ T cells sorted from blood, sampled in a trial of the OX40 agonist ivuxolimab. All receptors come from an adult with an advanced solid tumor such as melanoma, head and neck, liver or kidney cancer.

This clone was counted a few times. V is TRBV28 and J is TRBJ2-7; D may match TRBD1 or TRBD2 (5 bases each). Germline assignment: CDR1 MDHEN and CDR2 SYDVKM. Trimming took 6 bases from V and 1 from J, leaving 25 bases between them. This CDR3 is built from 18 residues. CDR3 sequence (DNA): TGTGCCAGCAGCAAACACGAATTACCGGGACCCCTATCCTACGAGCAGTACTTC. Its translation: CASSKHELPGPLSYEQYF. Looking up the rest from reference TRBV28 and TRBJ2-7 gives the full variable domain: DVKVTQSSRYLVKRTGEKVFLECVQDMDHENMFWYRQDPGLGLRLIYFSYDVKMKEKGDIPEGYSVSREKKERFSLILESASTNQTSMYLCASSKHELPGPLSYEQYFGPGTRLTVT.

The chain carries TRBV19 and TRBJ2-3; 7 bases agree with TRBD2. There are 15 residues in the CDR3. CDR1 and CDR2 from the germline V gene are LNHDA and SQIVND (reference sequence). The V segment lost 4 bases and the J segment 1 base; nucleotides outside the gene matches: 5. The CDR3 here is CASSRGGSGTDTQYF. The CDR3 region has the DNA TGTGCCAGTAGTAGAGGCGGGAGTGGCACAGATACGCAGTATTTT.

This clone was recorded once. The chain recombines TRBV30 with TRBJ2-5, with a weak D call TRBD1 (6 bases). Trimming stripped 5 bases from V and 5 bases from J, with 15 bases between. CDR3 length: 13 residues. CDR1 is GTSNPN and CDR2 is SVGIG in the germline V gene (reference sequence). CDR3: CAWSGWGPETQYF. The CDR3, as DNA: TGTGCCTGGTCCGGTTGGGGGCCGGAGACCCAGTACTTC. Variable domain in full (rest from reference TRBV30 and TRBJ2-5): SQTIHQWPATLVQPVGSPLSLECTVEGTSNPNLYWYRQAAGRGLQLLFYSVGIGQISSEVPQNLSASRPQDRQFILSSKKLLLSDSGFYLCAWSGWGPETQYFGPGTRLLVL.